The subject of this entry is one TCR beta chain. This clonotype was counted only a few times. Its antigen has not been determined. No base quality values were provided; no much bigger clone lies one nucleotide off. The data were produced on an Illumina NovaSeq 6000. Using 5'RACE with constant-segment primers, TCRalpha and TCRbeta cDNA libraries were constructed, with sample barcodes and unique molecular identifiers added in the process. RNA was extracted from every sample with Trizol reagent. Library amplification was performed in two PCR steps, and a second sample barcode and Illumina TruSeq adapters were introduced in the second step. Sequencing of libraries was performed on an Illumina NovaSeq with 2 x 150 bp paired-end reads. The authors' pipeline ran thus. The reads were demultiplexed and collapsed into UMI-guided consensus sequences using migec v1.2.7. With mixcr v2.1.11, UMI consensuses were aligned to TRA and TRB V and J templates and assembled into clonotypes. Expanded or contracted clonotypes were those called significant by both edgeR and NoisET, with noise models trained on biological replicates. For edgeR calls, the cutoffs were a false discovery rate-adjusted p below 0.01 and a log2 fold-change threshold of 1. As an exploratory analysis of dynamics, max-normalized trajectories of the 1000 most abundant clonotypes were examined by PCA with hierarchical clustering. Separately sequenced CD4+ and CD8+ repertoires were used to assign a CD4 or CD8 phenotype to each responding clone. TCRdb applied fastp at Q25 and MiXCR to the public reads, then kept only in-frame beta chains. Identical CDR3 protein sequences are pooled into one entry, listed with their most common genes and DNA. These V and J calls are TCRdb output, not the study's own analysis. Present in this sample are some 300,000 distinct CDR3 sequences, roughly 19% of which were seen just once. Around 20% of the sample is held by the ten biggest clonotypes.

Reading from cysteine to phenylalanine, the CDR3 counts 16 amino acids. Only the CDR3 DNA is retained, 48 bases long and in frame from the first base. Here V drops 5 bases and J drops 5 bases, and the junction holds 9 bases not matched to any gene. Per the germline V gene (reference sequence), SEHNR is the CDR1 and FQNEAQ is the CDR2. The data belong to a study of T-cell memory formation after mild COVID-19 listed by TCRdb under 2021. About the investigation overall: TCR sequence clusters from the two donors were largely donor specific. T-cell clones expanding and contracting after mild COVID-19 in a couple of donors were tracked by longitudinal TCRalpha and TCRbeta repertoire sequencing. Two young, previously healthy adult volunteers, one female and one male, were included in the cohort.

Study-wide conclusions, independent of this receptor: From day 15 to 85, contracting clones showed balanced CD4/CD8 phenotypes, whereas a second wave of clones that expanded from day 15 to 37 leaned towards CD4+. Some responding clones were detected in pre-infection memory, suggesting pre-existing cross-reactive memory T cells joined the SARS-CoV-2 response. Contracting CD4+ clones turned up mainly in the CM and EM memory subsets, whereas EMRA was where CD8+ clones were enriched. SARS-CoV-2 specificity was not confirmed for the second-wave clones peaking on day 37. The study covered only a couple of mild cases, and larger cohorts including severe cases with pre-infection samples were considered necessary.

Ficoll-Paque density gradient centrifugation was used to isolate PBMCs. The rearranged chain carries TRBV7-9 and TRBJ2-5; 12 central bases correspond to TRBD1. Sequenced sample: PBMCs or a T cell subset sorted from them (not recorded which). The receptor comes from a man younger than 30 who had mild COVID-19 (a few samples of this study predate the infection). The sample titles of this study are shuffled in the database, so cell type and time point are left out; the donor was told from shared clones. The CDR3 in this case is CASSRDRGPLGETQYF. The sequenced DNA: TGTGCCAGCAGCCGGGACAGGGGGCCATTGGGGGAGACCCAGTACTTC.